Each of the 19 T cell receptor beta chains below was sequenced from the same sample in a study of human T cells and chemical hapten exposure. TCRdb used MiXCR to reprocess the RACE reads, holding one entry per CDR3 protein. The sample yields fewer than 300,000 distinct CDR3 sequences, around 7% seen once. The time point denotes: pre-sensitization, week 0. As for treatment: therapeutic diphenylcyclopropenone sensitization with weekly scalp DPC. This sample comprised whole blood, obtained in connection with sensitization to the hapten diphenylcyclopropenone (DPC). The receptors shown here come from a man younger than 35 with alopecia areata. Some clones in this sample may be carry-over from other donors' samples.

The chain has TRBV4-1 and TRBJ1-3; D gene uncertain. The length of the CDR3 is 15 residues. CDR1 and CDR2 from the germline V gene are MGHRA and YSYEKL. Trimming stripped 0 bases from V and 2 bases from J, with 8 bases between. The CDR3 sequence is CASSQEGTAGNTIYF. In nucleotides, the CDR3 is TGCGCCAGCAGCCAAGAGGGCACAGCTGGAAACACCATATATTTT.

Ten or more counts support this clonotype. The V gene is TRBV4-3, the J gene TRBJ2-1; TRBD2 matches 8 bases. CDR1 and CDR2 (germline): LGHNA, YSLEER. The CDR3 sequence is 15 residues long. Trimming removed 4 bases from V and 6 bases from J; junction bases left unmatched: 8. CDR3 nucleotides: TGCGCCAGCAGCCCCGAGAGCGGGGGAAGCAATGAGCAGTTCTTC. Residues: CASSPESGGSNEQFF.

This clonotype was observed a few times. The CDR3 DNA reads TGTGCCAGCAGCTTCTTAGCGGGGATTGCCAAAAACATTCAGTACTTC. This gives the protein CASSFLAGIAKNIQYF. V and J are TRBV7-2 and TRBJ2-4, with 8 bases that match TRBD2. The CDR3 runs to 16 residues. V shed 3 bases and J 1 base; nucleotides not matched to a gene: 5. Germline-derived CDR1 and CDR2 are SGHTA and FQGNSA.

V is TRBV28 and J is TRBJ2-5, with 9 bases that match TRBD1. The junction had 8 bases not matched to a gene; V was cut back by 6 bases and J by 3 bases. The CDR3 has 15 residues. Germline V gene lookup returns CDR1 MDHEN and CDR2 SYDVKM. CDR3 DNA: TGTGCCAGCAGCCTACCTAGGACAGGGGAAGAGACCCAGTACTTC. Translating gives CASSLPRTGEETQYF.

This clonotype was seen a few times. The gene calls are TRBV12-3 or TRBV12-4 and TRBJ2-5; a possible D gene is TRBD1 (5 bases). The CDR3 runs to 15 residues. V gave up 7 bases and J gave up 2 bases, with 17 bases separating them. CDR3 sequence reads: CASTFTGHGQETQYF. The CDR3 DNA is TGTGCCAGCACCTTTACAGGTCACGGGCAAGAGACCCAGTACTTC.

The chain links TRBV4-2 to TRBJ1-2; D gene uncertain. The germline V gene encodes CDR1 LGHNA and CDR2 YNFKEQ. V gave up 2 bases and J gave up 2 bases, with 12 bases separating them. The CDR3 has 15 amino acids. The CDR3, as DNA: TGTGCCAGCAGCCAAACGACCGGACGAAACTATGGCTACACCTTC. Translation: CASSQTTGRNYGYTF.

The rearrangement uses TRBV7-3 and TRBJ2-4; perhaps TRBD1 as D (6 bases). This CDR3 has 15 residues. Trimming left V 2 bases short and J 6 bases short, with 14 bases between. The germline CDR1 and CDR2 sequences are SGHTA and FQGTGA. This chain's CDR3 is CASSLSPDRGNIQYF. DNA for the CDR3: TGTGCCAGCAGCTTATCCCCGGACAGAGGAAACATTCAGTACTTC. Based on the CDR3 plus reference TRBV7-3 and TRBJ2-4, the full variable domain is GAGVSQTPSNKVTEKGKYVELRCDPISGHTALYWYRQSLGQGPEFLIYFQGTGAADDSGLPNDRFFAVRPEGSVSTLKIQRTERGDSAVYLCASSLSPDRGNIQYFGAGTRLSVL.

This clonotype was observed a handful of times. V is TRBV6-2 or TRBV6-3 and J is TRBJ2-2; 12 nucleotides align to TRBD2. Germline CDR1 MNHEY, CDR2 SVGEGT. CDR3 length: 17 amino acids. The J segment lost 0 bases and the V segment lost 5 bases, leaving 4 bases of the junction unmatched. CDR3 sequence: CASSALAGGTNTGELFF. The CDR3 bases are TGTGCCAGCAGTGCCCTAGCGGGGGGGACGAACACCGGGGAGCTGTTTTTT.

This clonotype was seen a few times. The V and J genes are TRBV4-1 and TRBJ2-1; 11 bases map to TRBD2. The CDR3 has 15 residues. The trim removed 4 bases at V and 7 bases at J, leaving 6 bases unmatched. CDR1 and CDR2 (germline): MGHRA, YSYEKL. CDR3 region: CASSPGLAAANEQFF. CDR3 nucleotide sequence: TGCGCCAGCAGCCCGGGACTAGCGGCGGCGAATGAGCAGTTCTTC.

This clonotype was counted many times. In DNA form, the CDR3 reads TGTGCCAGCAGACGAGGACAGGGGGATCAGCCCCAGCATTTT. Its translation: CASRRGQGDQPQHF. The V gene is TRBV6-2 or TRBV6-3, the J gene TRBJ1-5, with 10 bases lining up with TRBD1. Germline values: CDR1 MNHEY, CDR2 SVGEGT. Trimming at V came to 6 bases and at J to 5 bases, leaving 4 bases not matched to a gene. This CDR3 has 14 amino acids.

The V call is TRBV24-1, the J call TRBJ2-7, with TRBD2 matching over 7 bases. There are 15 residues in the CDR3. V lost 6 bases and J lost 0; bases outside the gene matches: 7. From germline, CDR1 is KGHDR and CDR2 SFDVKD. Here the CDR3 DNA reads TGTGCCACCAGTTTGAGCGGGGTGGACTCCTACGAGCAGTACGTC. Translating gives CATSLSGVDSYEQYV.

The rearrangement joins TRBV5-1 to TRBJ1-1, with 10 bases aligning to TRBD1. Trimming took 6 bases from V and 1 from J; bases not matched to a gene: 12. This CDR3 is 17 amino acids long. Germline V gene data show CDR1 as SGHRS and CDR2 as YFSETQ. The CDR3, as DNA: TGCGCCAGCAAAAAAGGACAGGGGGGAAGTCCGAACACTGAAGCTTTCTTT. Protein: CASKKGQGGSPNTEAFF.

Here the CDR3 reads CSARDPSPDRELFF. Here the CDR3 DNA reads TGCAGTGCTAGAGATCCCAGTCCGGATAGGGAGCTGTTTTTT. J is TRBJ2-2 and V is TRBV20-1; no reliable D call. V was shortened by 0 bases and J by 9 bases, with 14 bases between the two germline ends. The CDR3 covers 14 residues. In germline, CDR1 is DFQATT, CDR2 SNEGSKA (reference sequence).

The V call is TRBV7-9, the J call TRBJ1-6; maybe TRBD1 (6 bases). CDR3 length equals 15 residues. The V and J ends lost 0 bases and 10 bases respectively, with 13 bases between them. The germline CDR1 and CDR2 sequences are SEHNR and FQNEAQ (reference sequence). The DNA for the CDR3 is TGTGCCAGCAGCTTAGCTCAGGGGATCTTCTCACCCCTCCACTTT. This codes for CASSLAQGIFSPLHF.

This clonotype was seen a handful of times. The genes are TRBV20-1 and TRBJ2-4; 9 nucleotides align to TRBD2. Germline-derived CDR1 and CDR2 are DFQATT and SNEGSKA (reference sequence). This CDR3 is built from 16 residues. Losses at the gene ends were 5 bases for V and 0 bases for J; bases not matched to a gene: 8. The CDR3 loop is CSAGHLAGLAKNIQYF. The CDR3 DNA reads TGCAGTGCTGGTCACCTAGCGGGGCTAGCCAAAAACATTCAGTACTTC.

The CDR3 DNA sequence: TGCGCCAGCAGCCAAGATAGGCTTAATGAAAAACTGTTTTTT. Protein sequence: CASSQDRLNEKLFF. The V call is TRBV4-3, the J call TRBJ1-4; D call uncertain. From germline, CDR1 is LGHNA and CDR2 YSLEER. Trimming took off 0 bases at V and 4 bases at J, with 6 bases between the two ends. The CDR3 length is 14 residues.

This chain uses TRBV5-8 with TRBJ1-1; D unclear. Deletions cut 0 bases from V and 3 bases from J, with 6 bases between. CDR1 is SGHTS and CDR2 is YDEGEE in the germline V gene. CDR3 length: 13 amino acids. The CDR3 DNA reads TGTGCCAGCAGCTTGGTCAGAGACACTGAAGCTTTCTTT. Amino acid sequence: CASSLVRDTEAFF.

The sample holds a few counts of this clonotype. The chain employs TRBV6-6 and TRBJ1-2; TRBD1 matches at 7 bases. The CDR3 totals 12 residues. With V trimmed by 2 bases and J by 10 bases, 4 bases remained unmatched. Germline V gene lookup returns CDR1 MNHNY and CDR2 SVGAGI (reference sequence). The CDR3 DNA reads TGTGCCAGCAGTTACCAGGGACAGATCTACACCTTC. This sequence encodes CASSYQGQIYTF.

The genes are TRBV6-2 or TRBV6-3 and TRBJ1-1; 8 bases match TRBD1. J was trimmed by 4 bases and V by 6 bases; bases with no gene match: 4. The CDR3 sequence is 13 residues long. Germline V gene data show CDR1 as MNHEY and CDR2 as SVGEGT. CDR3 in DNA: TGTGCCAGCAGGCCGACAGGGGCCACTGAAGCTTTCTTT. Translated: CASRPTGATEAFF.